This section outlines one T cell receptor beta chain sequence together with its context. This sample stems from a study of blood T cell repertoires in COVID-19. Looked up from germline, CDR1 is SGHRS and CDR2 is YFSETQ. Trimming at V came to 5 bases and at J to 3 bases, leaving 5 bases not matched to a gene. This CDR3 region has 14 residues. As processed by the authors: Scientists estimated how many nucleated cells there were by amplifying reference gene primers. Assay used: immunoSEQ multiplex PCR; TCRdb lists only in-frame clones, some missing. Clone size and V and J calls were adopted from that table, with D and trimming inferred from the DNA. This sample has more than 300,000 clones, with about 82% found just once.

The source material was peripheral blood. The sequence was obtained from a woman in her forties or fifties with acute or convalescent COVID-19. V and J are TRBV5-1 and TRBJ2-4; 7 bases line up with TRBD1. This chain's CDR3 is CASRRQGLKNIQYF. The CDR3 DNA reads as TGCGCCAGCAGACGACAGGGTCTCAAAAACATTCAGTACTTC.